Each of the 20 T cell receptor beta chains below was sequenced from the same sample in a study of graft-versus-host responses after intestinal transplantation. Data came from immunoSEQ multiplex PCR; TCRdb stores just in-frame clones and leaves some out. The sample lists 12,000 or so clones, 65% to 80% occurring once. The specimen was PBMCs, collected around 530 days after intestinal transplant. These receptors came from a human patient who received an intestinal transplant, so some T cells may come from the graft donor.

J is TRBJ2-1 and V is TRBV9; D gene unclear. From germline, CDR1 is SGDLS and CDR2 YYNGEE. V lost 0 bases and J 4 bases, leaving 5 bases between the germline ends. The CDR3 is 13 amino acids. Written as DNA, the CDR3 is TGTGCCAGCAGCGTAGGCCAATACAATGAGCAGTTCTTC. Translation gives CASSVGQYNEQFF.

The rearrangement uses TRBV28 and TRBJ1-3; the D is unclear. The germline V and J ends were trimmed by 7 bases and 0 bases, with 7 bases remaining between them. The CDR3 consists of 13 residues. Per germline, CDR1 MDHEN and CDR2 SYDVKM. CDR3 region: CASNGGSGNTIYF. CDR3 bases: TGTGCCAGCAATGGCGGCTCTGGAAACACCATATATTTT.

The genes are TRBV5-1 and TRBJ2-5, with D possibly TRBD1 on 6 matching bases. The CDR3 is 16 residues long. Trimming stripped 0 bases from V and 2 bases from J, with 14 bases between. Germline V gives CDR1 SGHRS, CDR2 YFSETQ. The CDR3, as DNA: TGCGCCAGCAGCTTGGGGATGGGAAGGGGGCAAGAGACCCAGTACTTC. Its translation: CASSLGMGRGQETQYF.

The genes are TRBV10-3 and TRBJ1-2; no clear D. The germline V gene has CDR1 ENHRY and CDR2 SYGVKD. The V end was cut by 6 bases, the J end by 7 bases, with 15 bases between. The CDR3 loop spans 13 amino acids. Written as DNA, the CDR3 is TGTGCCATCAGGGAGCCGTTGGGTTTTGGCTACACCTTC. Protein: CAIREPLGFGYTF.

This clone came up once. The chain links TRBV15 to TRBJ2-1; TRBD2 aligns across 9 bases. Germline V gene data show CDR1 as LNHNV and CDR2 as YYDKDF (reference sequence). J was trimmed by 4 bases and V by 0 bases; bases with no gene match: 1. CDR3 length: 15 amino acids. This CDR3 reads CATSRDTSGYNEQFF. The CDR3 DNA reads TGTGCCACCAGCAGAGATACTAGCGGGTACAATGAGCAGTTCTTC.

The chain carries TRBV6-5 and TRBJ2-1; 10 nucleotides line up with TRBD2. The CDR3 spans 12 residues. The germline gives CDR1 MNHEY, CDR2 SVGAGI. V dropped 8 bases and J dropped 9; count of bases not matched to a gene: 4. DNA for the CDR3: TGTGCCAGCGGAATAGCGGGAGGTGAGCAGTTCTTC. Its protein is CASGIAGGEQFF.

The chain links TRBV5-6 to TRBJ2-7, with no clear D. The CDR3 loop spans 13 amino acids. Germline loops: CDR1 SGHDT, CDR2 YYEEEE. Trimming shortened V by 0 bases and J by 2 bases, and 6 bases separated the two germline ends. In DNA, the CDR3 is TGTGCCAGCAGCTTGGGGACGACCTACGAGCAGTACTTC. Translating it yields CASSLGTTYEQYF.

The CDR3 nucleotides are TGTGCCTCTAAAGGGAGGGTCACGGGGCCCCAGCATTTT. Protein sequence: CASKGRVTGPQHF. The chain has TRBV6-1 and TRBJ1-5; D is unresolved. CDR3 length equals 13 residues. V lost 11 bases and J lost 9, with 20 bases in between. Germline lookup yields CDR1 MNHNS and CDR2 SASEGT.

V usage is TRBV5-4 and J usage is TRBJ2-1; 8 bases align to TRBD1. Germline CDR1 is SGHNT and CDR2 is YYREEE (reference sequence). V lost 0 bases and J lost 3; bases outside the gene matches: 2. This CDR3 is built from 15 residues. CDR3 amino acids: CASSLDRGDYNEQFF. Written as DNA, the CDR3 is TGTGCCAGCAGCTTGGACAGGGGGGACTACAATGAGCAGTTCTTC.

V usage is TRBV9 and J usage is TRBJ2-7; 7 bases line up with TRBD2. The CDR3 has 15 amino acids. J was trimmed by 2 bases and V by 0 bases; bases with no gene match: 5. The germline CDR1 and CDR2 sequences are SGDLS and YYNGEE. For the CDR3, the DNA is TGTGCCAGCAGCGTAGGGGGGGAGGGAACCTACGAGCAGTACTTC. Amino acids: CASSVGGEGTYEQYF.

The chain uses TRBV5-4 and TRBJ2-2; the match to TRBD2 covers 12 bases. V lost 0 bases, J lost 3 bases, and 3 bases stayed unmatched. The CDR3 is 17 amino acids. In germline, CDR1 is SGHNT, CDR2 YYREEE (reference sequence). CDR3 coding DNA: TGTGCCAGCAGCTTGGCGGGACTAGCGGGCCACACCGGGGAGCTGTTTTTT. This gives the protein CASSLAGLAGHTGELFF.

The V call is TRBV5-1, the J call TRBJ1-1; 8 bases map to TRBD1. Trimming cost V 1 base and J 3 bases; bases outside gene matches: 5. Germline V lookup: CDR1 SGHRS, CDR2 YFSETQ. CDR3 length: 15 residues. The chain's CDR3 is CASSLRTGRDTEAFF. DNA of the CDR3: TGCGCCAGCAGCTTGCGGACAGGGAGGGACACTGAAGCTTTCTTT. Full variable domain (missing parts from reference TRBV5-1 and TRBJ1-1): KAGVTQTPRYLIKTRGQQVTLSCSPISGHRSVSWYQQTPGQGLQFLFEYFSETQRNKGNFPGRFSGRQFSNSRSEMNVSTLELGDSALYLCASSLRTGRDTEAFFGQGTRLTVV.

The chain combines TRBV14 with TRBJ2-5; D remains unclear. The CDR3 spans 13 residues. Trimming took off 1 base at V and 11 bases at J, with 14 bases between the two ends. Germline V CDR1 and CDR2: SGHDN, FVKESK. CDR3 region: CASSQAPRVEQYF. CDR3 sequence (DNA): TGTGCCAGCAGCCAAGCGCCCCGAGTTGAGCAGTACTTC.

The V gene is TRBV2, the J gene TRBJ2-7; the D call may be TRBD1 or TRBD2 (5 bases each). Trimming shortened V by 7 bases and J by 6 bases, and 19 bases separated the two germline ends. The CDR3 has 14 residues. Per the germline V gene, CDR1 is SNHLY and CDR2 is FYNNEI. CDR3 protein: CASMGVPGISEQYF. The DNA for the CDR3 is TGTGCCAGCATGGGAGTCCCAGGGATCTCCGAGCAGTACTTC. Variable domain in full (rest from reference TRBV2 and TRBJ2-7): EPEVTQTPSHQVTQMGQEVILRCVPISNHLYFYWYRQILGQKVEFLVSFYNNEISEKSEIFDDQFSVERPDGSNFTLKIRSTKLEDSAMYFCASMGVPGISEQYFGPGTRLTVT.

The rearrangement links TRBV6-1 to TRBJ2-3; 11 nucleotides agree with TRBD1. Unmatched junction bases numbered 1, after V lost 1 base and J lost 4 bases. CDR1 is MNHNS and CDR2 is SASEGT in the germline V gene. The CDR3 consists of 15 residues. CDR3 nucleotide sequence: TGTGCCAGCAGTGAAGGGACAGGGGGCGCAGATACGCAGTATTTT. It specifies CASSEGTGGADTQYF.

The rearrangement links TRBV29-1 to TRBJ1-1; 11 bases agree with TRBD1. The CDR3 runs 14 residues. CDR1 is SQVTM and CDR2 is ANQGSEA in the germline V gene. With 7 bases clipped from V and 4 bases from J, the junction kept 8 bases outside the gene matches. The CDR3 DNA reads TGCAGCGCTCTAGGGGGACAGGGGGGCACTGAAGCTTTCTTT. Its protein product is CSALGGQGGTEAFF.

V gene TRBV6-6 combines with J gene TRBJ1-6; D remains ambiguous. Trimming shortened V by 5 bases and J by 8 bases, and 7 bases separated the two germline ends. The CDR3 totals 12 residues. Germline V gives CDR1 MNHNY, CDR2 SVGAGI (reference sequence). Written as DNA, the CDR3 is TGTGCCAGCAGTCTTCAAGATTCACCCCTCCACTTT. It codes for CASSLQDSPLHF.

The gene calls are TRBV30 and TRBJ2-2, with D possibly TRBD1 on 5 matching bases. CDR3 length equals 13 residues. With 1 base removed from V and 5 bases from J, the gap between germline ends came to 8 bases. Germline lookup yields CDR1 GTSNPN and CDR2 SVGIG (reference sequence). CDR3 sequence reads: CAWSAHRTGELFF. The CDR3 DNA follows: TGTGCCTGGAGTGCTCACAGGACCGGGGAGCTGTTTTTT.

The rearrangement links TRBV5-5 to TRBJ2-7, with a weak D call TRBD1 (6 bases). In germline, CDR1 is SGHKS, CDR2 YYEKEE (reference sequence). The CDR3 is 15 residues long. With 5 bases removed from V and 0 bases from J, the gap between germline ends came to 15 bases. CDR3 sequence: CASSYRQAFSYEQYF. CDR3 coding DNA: TGTGCCAGCAGTTATCGACAGGCGTTCTCCTACGAGCAGTACTTC.

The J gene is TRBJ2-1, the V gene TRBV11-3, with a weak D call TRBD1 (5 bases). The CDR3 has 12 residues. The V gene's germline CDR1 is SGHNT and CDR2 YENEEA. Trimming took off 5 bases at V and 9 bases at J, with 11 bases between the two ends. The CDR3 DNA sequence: TGTGCCAGCAGCGCCTCAGGGATTGAGCAGTTCTTC. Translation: CASSASGIEQFF.